Sequencing of this TCR beta chain was carried out in a study of shared clonotypes between healthy human individuals. Study-level points and caveats: Clonotype sharing across donors was expected to vary with sequencing depth.

Division of CD4+ cells produced a CD45RA+ naive subset and a CD45RA-negative memory subset. Repertoires were generated with immunoSEQ multiplex PCR, while TCRdb's copy carries only in-frame clones and drops some. The top ten clones hold around 0.33% of a sample with 1.6 million or so clones, approximately 98.5% of them seen once. Of note for this clone: Its antigen is still unknown.

This CDR3 contains 12 residues. CDR1 is SNHLY, CDR2 FYNNEI, per germline. The V end lost 8 bases, the J end lost 3 bases, and 11 bases lay between the germline ends. This chain links TRBV2 with TRBJ2-7; D call uncertain. The sequenced material came from naive CD4+ T cells sorted from blood. The subset was: CD45RA+ positively selected. This clonotype was obtained from a man younger than 45 in good health. In DNA form, the CDR3 reads TGTGCCAGCGGACGTCAAGACTACGAGCAGTACTTC. Its translation is CASGRQDYEQYF.